A selection of T cell receptor beta chains follows, all from one sample in a study of cytomegalovirus exposure and HLA in healthy donors. Sequencing used immunoSEQ multiplex PCR; TCRdb keeps in-frame clones, though not all of them. The sample lists about 91,000 clones; roughly two thirds were seen once. The sequenced material came from PBMCs. The receptors here all came from a female donor in good health and CMV-seronegative. The CDR3 runs from the conserved cysteine through the conserved F or W. D genes are given only for firm matches. Size is stated for part of the rows, as once, few or many counts, or as a class when the clone is expanded.

J	size	D	V	CDR3	DNA
TRBJ1-5	.	TRBD1	TRBV19	CASRRDRGYSNQPQHF	TGTGCCAGTAGAAGGGACAGGGGTTATAGCAATCAGCCCCAGCATTTT
TRBJ1-2	.	.	TRBV4-1	CASSPSGQGGYGYTF	TGCGCCAGCAGCCCCTCTGGGCAGGGAGGGTATGGCTACACCTTC
TRBJ2-7	.	.	TRBV25-1	CASSVKPGVEQYF	TGTGCCAGCAGTGTAAAGCCAGGCGTCGAGCAGTACTTC
TRBJ2-5	few	.	TRBV4-1	CASSQAGRETQYF	TGCGCCAGCAGCCAAGCAGGGCGGGAGACCCAGTACTTC
TRBJ2-7	.	.	TRBV20-1	CSARIRDEQYF	TGCAGTGCTAGGATCCGGGACGAGCAGTACTTC
TRBJ2-1	few	.	TRBV7-6	CASSPFGSSYNEQFF	TGTGCCAGCAGCCCCTTCGGGAGCTCCTACAATGAGCAGTTCTTC
TRBJ2-7	.	TRBD1	TRBV27	CASRHEGQSTYEQYF	TGTGCCAGCAGGCACGAGGGACAGTCCACCTACGAGCAGTACTTC
TRBJ2-5	.	TRBD1	TRBV7-8	CASSLAGTGEETQYF	TGTGCCAGCAGCTTAGCGGGGACAGGGGAAGAGACCCAGTACTTC
TRBJ2-1	.	TRBD1	TRBV18	CASSPSTGSGAYNEQFF	TGTGCCAGCTCACCATCGACAGGGAGTGGGGCCTACAATGAGCAGTTCTTC
TRBJ2-7	few	.	TRBV20-1	CSASPIREQYF	TGCAGTGCTAGCCCGATTAGAGAGCAGTACTTC
TRBJ1-2	few	TRBD1	TRBV19	CASRHGTGKGYGYTF	TGTGCCAGTAGGCACGGGACAGGGAAGGGCTATGGCTACACCTTC
TRBJ1-4	.	TRBD1	TRBV23-1	CASSPRQGTNEKLFF	TGCGCCAGCAGTCCCAGACAGGGAACTAATGAAAAACTGTTTTTT
TRBJ2-1	few	TRBD1	TRBV19	CASSILGGDEQFF	TGTGCCAGTAGTATCTTAGGGGGCGATGAGCAGTTCTTC
TRBJ2-2	.	TRBD1	TRBV29-1	CSVQGESGELFF	TGCAGCGTACAGGGGGAGTCCGGGGAGCTGTTTTTT
TRBJ2-2	.	TRBD1	TRBV2	CASSGRTGLTGELFF	TGTGCCAGCAGTGGGCGGACAGGGTTAACCGGGGAGCTGTTTTTT
TRBJ1-4	.	.	TRBV7-6	CASSLAAGLSNEKLFF	TGTGCCAGCAGCTTAGCGGCGGGGTTGTCTAATGAAAAACTGTTTTTT
TRBJ2-1	.	.	TRBV19	CASWRNNEQFF	TGTGCCAGTTGGAGGAACAATGAGCAGTTCTTC
TRBJ1-1	.	TRBD1	TRBV6-4	CASRTGYQDEAFF	TGTGCCAGCAGGACAGGGTATCAGGATGAAGCTTTCTTT